The present TCR beta chain was sequenced within a study of cytomegalovirus exposure and HLA in healthy donors. V dropped 4 bases and J dropped 5; count of bases not matched to a gene: 12. Germline V gene sequence: CDR1 SGHRS, CDR2 YFSETQ. The CDR3 has 16 residues. 13 Jbeta primers and 60 Vbeta primers were used for the PCR. Assay: immunoSEQ multiplex PCR; the TCRdb copy retains only in-frame clones and omits some. The table shows over 100,000 clones, with over 65% occurring only once. For this clone: What it binds is unknown.

Findings and limits, study-wide: Indistinguishable V segments, including TRBV6-2 and TRBV6-3, were excluded. Trimming of TCR beta V- and J-genes showed a link, identified in a later analysis, to a missense DCLRE1C variant.

V gene TRBV5-1 combines with J gene TRBJ2-5; TRBD2 matches at 9 bases. The specimen was PBMCs. This TCR derives from a woman in her thirties or forties in good health and CMV-seropositive. Here the CDR3 DNA reads TGCGCCAGCAGCCCTTTAGCGGGAGAGGAGCGGGAGACCCAGTACTTC. Protein: CASSPLAGEERETQYF.